This TCR beta chain came from a study of Ad26.COV2.S vaccination and SARS-CoV-2 variants. For the study at large: Into the muscle, Ad26.COV2.S was dosed once or twice, 56 days apart.

Treatment: some 20 received Ad26.COV2.S at low or high dose, single or two shots; about five received placebo; per-sample allocation not given. Collection of samples fell on day 63 after the first vaccine or placebo injection. The sample came from a Boston adult aged 18-55 years. Germline CDR1 is MNHEY and CDR2 is SVGAGI. The CDR3 totals 13 residues. V was pared by 7 bases and J by 8 bases, with 10 bases of the junction left unmatched. This clone was detected only once. The assay was immunoSEQ multiplex PCR, and TCRdb's table has in-frame clones only and misses some. The sample lists roughly 350,000 clones, about nine tenths seen once, with around 3.5% in the top ten.

The specimen comprised peripheral blood, sampled in a trial of Ad26.COV2.S vaccine versus placebo. V usage is TRBV6-5 and J usage is TRBJ1-1, with 7 bases identical to TRBD1. The origin of this receptor is a person aged 18 to 59 who received the Ad26.COV2.S COVID-19 vaccine or a placebo. This CDR3 is CASNRDREGEAFF. Here the CDR3 DNA reads TGTGCCAGCAACAGAGACAGGGAGGGAGAAGCTTTCTTT.